This section outlines one T cell receptor beta chain sequence together with its context. The data originate from a study of blood T cell repertoires in COVID-19. Germline lookup yields CDR1 SGHDN and CDR2 FVKESK. The CDR3 sequence is 19 residues long. V shed 2 bases and J shed 0 bases, with 21 bases lying between them. This table comes from immunoSEQ multiplex PCR, and its TCRdb copy is limited to in-frame clones, with some not included. The sample holds fewer than 450,000 clones, 87% seen once. Input material: PBMCs or T cells enriched from blood (not recorded which). The chain has TRBV14 and TRBJ2-3, with D possibly being TRBD2 (6 bases). This receptor was identified in a woman aged 30 to 39 who had recovered from COVID-19. The CDR3 protein is CASSQRLGKGQESTDTQYF. In nucleotides, the CDR3 is TGTGCCAGCAGCCAACGACTAGGGAAGGGCCAAGAAAGCACAGATACGCAGTATTTT.